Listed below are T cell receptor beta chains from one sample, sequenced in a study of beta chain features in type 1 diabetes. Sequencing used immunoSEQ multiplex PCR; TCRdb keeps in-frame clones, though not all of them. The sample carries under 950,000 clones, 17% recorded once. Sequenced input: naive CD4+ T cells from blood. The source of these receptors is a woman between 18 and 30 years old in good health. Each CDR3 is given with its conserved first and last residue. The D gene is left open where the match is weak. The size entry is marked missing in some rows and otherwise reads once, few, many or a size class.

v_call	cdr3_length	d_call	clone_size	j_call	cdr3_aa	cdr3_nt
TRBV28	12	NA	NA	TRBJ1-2	CASRRGLYGYTF	TGTGCCAGCAGGCGAGGACTCTATGGCTACACCTTC
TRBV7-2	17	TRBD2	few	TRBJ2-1	CASSFHRLAGAYNEQFF	TGTGCCAGCAGCTTTCACCGACTAGCGGGAGCTTACAATGAGCAGTTCTTC
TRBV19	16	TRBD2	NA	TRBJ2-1	CASTLGGTSGGGEQFF	TGTGCCAGTACTCTCGGAGGGACTAGCGGGGGTGGTGAGCAGTTCTTC
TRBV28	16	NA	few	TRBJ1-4	CASSPPAGASVVKLFF	TGTGCCAGCAGTCCACCAGCAGGGGCGAGTGTAGTAAAACTGTTTTTT
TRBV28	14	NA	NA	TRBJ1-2	CASSFAGLPYGYTF	TGTGCCAGCAGTTTTGCCGGACTCCCCTATGGCTACACCTTC
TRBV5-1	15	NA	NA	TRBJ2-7	CASSLEPGEPYEQYF	TGCGCCAGCAGCTTGGAACCAGGGGAACCCTACGAGCAGTACTTC
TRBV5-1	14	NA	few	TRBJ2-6	CASSSGAGANVLTF	TGCGCCAGCAGTTCGGGAGCTGGGGCCAACGTCCTGACTTTC
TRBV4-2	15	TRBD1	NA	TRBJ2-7	CASRGQASVSYEQYF	TGTGCCAGCAGGGGACAGGCTAGCGTCTCCTACGAGCAGTACTTC
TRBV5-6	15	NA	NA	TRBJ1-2	CASRRLGRFNYGYTF	TGTGCCAGCAGACGCCTGGGCAGGTTTAACTATGGCTACACCTTC
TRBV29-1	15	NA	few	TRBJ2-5	CSVEGTPRTVETQYF	TGCAGCGTTGAAGGGACACCGCGGACTGTAGAGACCCAGTACTTC
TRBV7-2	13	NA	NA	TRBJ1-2	CASSSQGDYGYTF	TGTGCCAGCAGCTCACAGGGTGACTATGGCTACACCTTC
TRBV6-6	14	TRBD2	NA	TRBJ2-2	CASSRREGTGELFF	TGTGCCAGCAGTCGGCGGGAGGGCACCGGGGAGCTGTTTTTT
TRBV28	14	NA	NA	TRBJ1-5	CASSLTQGPKPQHF	TGTGCCAGCAGTTTAACTCAGGGGCCTAAGCCCCAGCATTTT
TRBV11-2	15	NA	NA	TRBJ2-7	CASSLGPGQLYEQYF	TGTGCCAGCAGCTTAGGCCCGGGACAACTCTACGAGCAGTACTTC
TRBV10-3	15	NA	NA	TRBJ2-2	CAISVGTSNTGELFF	TGTGCCATCAGTGTGGGGACTTCGAACACCGGGGAGCTGTTTTTT
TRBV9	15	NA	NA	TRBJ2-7	CASSVEGQGGGEQYF	TGTGCCAGCAGCGTAGAGGGGCAGGGAGGTGGCGAGCAGTACTTC
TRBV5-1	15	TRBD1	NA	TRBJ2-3	CASSLKGGRTDTQYF	TGCGCCAGCAGCTTAAAAGGGGGCAGGACAGATACGCAGTATTTT
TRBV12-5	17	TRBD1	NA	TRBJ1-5	CASGLAYAGGPDQPQHF	TGTGCTAGTGGTTTGGCTTACGCAGGGGGCCCGGATCAGCCCCAGCATTTT
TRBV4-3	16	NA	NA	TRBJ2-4	CASSQILRVGKNIQYF	TGCGCCAGCAGCCAGATACTCAGAGTGGGCAAAAACATTCAGTACTTC
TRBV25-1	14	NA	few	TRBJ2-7	CASTHSGFSYEQYF	TGTGCCAGCACCCATAGCGGATTTTCCTACGAGCAGTACTTC
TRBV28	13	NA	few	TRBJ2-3	CASRHDTTDTQYF	TGTGCCAGCAGACATGACACCACAGATACGCAGTATTTT
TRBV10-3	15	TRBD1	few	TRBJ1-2	CAISESDRAVYGYTF	TGTGCCATCAGTGAGTCAGACAGGGCGGTCTATGGCTACACCTTC
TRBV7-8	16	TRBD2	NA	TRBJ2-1	CASSFLTSGSRGEQFF	TGTGCCAGCAGCTTTTTAACTAGCGGTTCCCGAGGGGAGCAGTTCTTC
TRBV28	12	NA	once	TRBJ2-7	CASESRSYEQYF	TGTGCCAGCGAATCTCGGTCCTACGAGCAGTACTTC
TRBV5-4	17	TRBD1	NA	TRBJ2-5	CASSQGQGVSEWETQYF	TGTGCCAGCAGCCAAGGACAGGGGGTCTCAGAGTGGGAGACCCAGTACTTC